These 22 T cell receptor beta chains were all obtained from the same sample, sequenced in a study of shared clonotypes between healthy human individuals. Profiling relied on immunoSEQ multiplex PCR, and the TCRdb table lists in-frame clones only, not all of them. The data show nearly 600,000 clones, around 95% seen once. Terminally differentiated effector memory CD45RA+ cells were excluded from the naive CD8 cells, which were CD45RO-negative and positively selected for CCR7. The source material was naive CD8+ T cells sorted from blood. Receptors were obtained from a woman aged 25 to 45 in good health.

Written as DNA, the CDR3 is TGTGCCAGCAGCGATGGAACAGCCTACGAGCAGTACTTC. This sequence encodes CASSDGTAYEQYF. The rearrangement links TRBV11-2 to TRBJ2-7, with D unclear. V was shortened by 5 bases and J by 2 bases, with 10 bases between the two germline ends. The length of the CDR3 is 13 residues. CDR1 and CDR2 from the germline V gene are SGHAT and FQNNGV. Full variable domain (rest looked up from reference TRBV11-2 and TRBJ2-7): EAGVAQSPRYKIIEKRQSVAFWCNPISGHATLYWYQQILGQGPKLLIQFQNNGVVDDSQLPKDRFSAERLKGVDSTLKIQPAKLEDSAVYLCASSDGTAYEQYFGPGTRLTVT.

This chain connects TRBV7-2 to TRBJ2-7; TRBD2 agrees at 10 bases. V lost 5 bases to trimming and J lost 2 bases; unmatched junction nucleotides: 3. Germline loops: CDR1 SGHTA, CDR2 FQGNSA. The CDR3 runs 14 residues. In DNA, the CDR3 is TGTGCCAGCAGCCCGAGCGGGAGGGCCTACGAGCAGTACTTC. This gives the protein CASSPSGRAYEQYF.

This clone appeared once. The chain links TRBV7-9 to TRBJ1-5, with 7 bases matching TRBD1. Trimming at V came to 4 bases and at J to 5 bases, leaving 8 bases not matched to a gene. The V gene's germline CDR1 is SEHNR and CDR2 FQNEAQ (reference sequence). The CDR3 runs to 15 residues. CDR3 protein: CASSSGQDQDQPQHF. The CDR3 DNA reads TGTGCCAGCAGCTCTGGACAGGACCAAGATCAGCCCCAGCATTTT.

This chain uses TRBV29-1 with TRBJ1-2; no definite D call. This CDR3 has 12 residues. V was cut by 4 bases and J by 6 bases, with 12 bases left in between. Per germline, CDR1 SQVTM and CDR2 ANQGSEA. The CDR3: CSVVIGGNGYTF. In nucleotides, the CDR3 is TGCAGCGTTGTAATCGGCGGTAATGGCTACACCTTC.

This clone has only one observation. This chain links TRBV6-5 with TRBJ2-1; 7 bases align to TRBD2. Unmatched junction bases numbered 5, after V lost 0 bases and J lost 6 bases. Looked up from germline, CDR1 is MNHEY and CDR2 is SVGAGI. The CDR3 is 15 amino acids. The CDR3 spells CASSYSIGGSNEQFF. The CDR3 DNA reads as TGTGCCAGCAGTTACTCGATTGGCGGGAGCAATGAGCAGTTCTTC.

The CDR3 DNA reads as TGTGCCAGTAGTGACGAGCGGGGGGATAGGTACGAGCAGTACTTC. It codes for CASSDERGDRYEQYF. This rearrangement joins TRBV19 to TRBJ2-7; 9 bases align to TRBD2. Germline-derived CDR1 and CDR2 are LNHDA and SQIVND (reference sequence). The length of the CDR3 is 15 residues. V gave up 5 bases and J gave up 4 bases; unmatched junction bases: 9.

Comments on this clone: At the DNA level, this CDR3 is encoded by other sequences in the same sample as well. V and J are TRBV7-9 and TRBJ2-1; tentative D call: TRBD1 (6 bases). This CDR3 is 14 amino acids long. CDR1 is SEHNR and CDR2 is FQNEAQ in the germline V gene (reference sequence). The ends were cut back, 3 bases at V and 4 bases at J, with 10 bases in the middle. This CDR3 reads CASSLGQGYNEQFF. In DNA form, the CDR3 reads TGTGCCAGCAGCTTGGGTCAGGGGTACAATGAGCAGTTCTTC.

With respect to this clone: At the DNA level, this CDR3 is encoded by other sequences in the same sample as well. The chain links TRBV28 to TRBJ2-7; D possibly uses TRBD1 or TRBD2 (5 bases each). Germline V lookup: CDR1 MDHEN, CDR2 SYDVKM. CDR3 length: 14 amino acids. Between the trimmed V and J ends, which lost 2 bases and 4 bases, there was a span of 12 bases. CDR3 nucleotide sequence: TGTGCCAGCAGTTTACCCGGGACCTCTTACGAGCAGTACTTC. It yields the protein CASSLPGTSYEQYF.

The rearrangement joins TRBV4-1 to TRBJ2-7; the match to TRBD1 covers 8 bases. Germline CDR1 is MGHRA and CDR2 is YSYEKL. Trimming cost V 1 base and J 3 bases; bases outside gene matches: 5. This CDR3 region has 15 residues. DNA of the CDR3: TGCGCCAGCAGCCAAGGGCCAGGGGGCGTCTACGAGCAGTACTTC. It codes for CASSQGPGGVYEQYF.

The V gene is TRBV19, the J gene TRBJ2-1; D is uncertain. The germline gives CDR1 LNHDA, CDR2 SQIVND (reference sequence). The V and J ends lost 0 bases and 4 bases respectively, with 19 bases between them. This CDR3 contains 18 residues. This chain's CDR3 is CASSIDLETLGQYNEQFF. DNA of the CDR3: TGTGCCAGTAGTATAGATCTTGAGACGCTAGGCCAATACAATGAGCAGTTCTTC.

This chain connects TRBV19 to TRBJ2-7, with TRBD1 identical over 11 bases. V trimming: 5 bases; J trimming: 7 bases; junction bases outside the gene matches: 7. Per the germline V gene, CDR1 is LNHDA and CDR2 is SQIVND (reference sequence). The CDR3 is 14 residues long. CDR3 residues: CASSVDRGRGEQYF. The CDR3 coding sequence is TGTGCCAGTAGTGTGGACAGGGGGCGCGGGGAGCAGTACTTC.

The chain employs TRBV5-4 and TRBJ2-4; TRBD1 matches 7 bases. The germline V gene has CDR1 SGHNT and CDR2 YYREEE (reference sequence). The J segment lost 0 bases and the V segment lost 3 bases, leaving 6 bases of the junction unmatched. The CDR3 has 16 residues. The CDR3 reads CASSSRDSLAKNIQYF. The CDR3, as DNA: TGTGCCAGCAGCTCGAGGGACAGCCTAGCCAAAAACATTCAGTACTTC.

This chain uses TRBV2 with TRBJ1-1, with no clear D. V lost 4 bases to trimming and J lost 8 bases, with 5 bases between them. The CDR3 totals 10 residues. Germline V gene lookup returns CDR1 SNHLY and CDR2 FYNNEI. The CDR3 reads CASSGVEAFF. The CDR3, as DNA: TGTGCCAGCAGTGGGGTAGAAGCTTTCTTT. Using reference TRBV2 and TRBJ1-1 for the parts outside the CDR3, the full variable domain is EPEVTQTPSHQVTQMGQEVILRCVPISNHLYFYWYRQILGQKVEFLVSFYNNEISEKSEIFDDQFSVERPDGSNFTLKIRSTKLEDSAMYFCASSGVEAFFGQGTRLTVV.

This chain joins TRBV27 and TRBJ1-2; tentatively, D is TRBD1 (5 bases). Germline CDR1 and CDR2: MNHEY and SMNVEV (reference sequence). This CDR3 region has 14 residues. V was shortened by 4 bases and J by 7 bases, with 16 bases between the two germline ends. The CDR3 protein is CASSSGGRAFGYTF. CDR3 in DNA: TGTGCCAGCAGTTCCGGGGGTAGGGCTTTTGGCTACACCTTC.

The count of this clone is one. The CDR3 region has the DNA TGTGCCAGCAGCTTGGGCCCGGCGAGCGGGTCCCCAGGCGATGAGCAGTTCTTC. Translating gives CASSLGPASGSPGDEQFF. The gene calls are TRBV13 and TRBJ2-1; D perhaps matches TRBD2 (6 bases). This CDR3 spans 18 amino acids. V gave up 3 bases and J gave up 8 bases, with 26 bases separating them. The V gene's germline CDR1 is PRHDT and CDR2 FYEKMQ (reference sequence).

The chain uses TRBV10-2 and TRBJ2-1, with D tentatively TRBD1 (6 bases). The CDR3 covers 16 residues. Germline CDR1 WSHSY, CDR2 SAAADI. With 3 bases removed from V and 3 bases from J, the gap between germline ends came to 15 bases. CDR3 sequence (DNA): TGCGCCAGCAGTGACCCCGGGACACAAATCTACAATGAGCAGTTCTTC. Amino acid sequence: CASSDPGTQIYNEQFF.

This rearrangement joins TRBV27 to TRBJ2-2; the match to TRBD1 covers 8 bases. This CDR3 is built from 15 residues. V shed 6 bases, J shed 2 bases, and the junction held 5 bases outside the gene matches. From germline, CDR1 is MNHEY and CDR2 SMNVEV (reference sequence). Here the CDR3 reads CASRGTGPNTGELFF. The DNA of the CDR3 is TGTGCCAGCAGAGGGACAGGACCCAACACCGGGGAGCTGTTTTTT.

DNA for the CDR3: TGTGCCACCGACAGGGGCACTGAAGCTTTCTTT. It yields the protein CATDRGTEAFF. The rearrangement joins TRBV19 to TRBJ1-1; 8 positions match TRBD1. V shed 10 bases, J shed 4 bases, and the junction held 2 bases outside the gene matches. Per the germline V gene, CDR1 is LNHDA and CDR2 is SQIVND (reference sequence). The CDR3 length is 11 residues.

The CDR3, as DNA: TGCAGCGCCGAATCCCAGGGCCTCACCGGGGAGCTGTTTTTT. This encodes CSAESQGLTGELFF. The V call is TRBV29-1, the J call TRBJ2-2; TRBD1 might be the D (5 bases). Trimming removed 7 bases at V and 4 bases at J, with 16 bases between. Looked up from germline, CDR1 is SQVTM and CDR2 is ANQGSEA. The length of the CDR3 is 14 residues.

The chain is built from TRBV29-1 and TRBJ2-7; no definite D call. This CDR3 has 13 amino acids. The germline gives CDR1 SQVTM, CDR2 ANQGSEA. Trimming pared 4 bases from V and 2 bases from J, leaving 12 bases between. CDR3 region: CSVAFGTAYEQYF. CDR3 DNA sequence: TGCAGCGTTGCTTTCGGAACGGCCTACGAGCAGTACTTC.

This clone came up once. The chain uses TRBV7-6 and TRBJ2-1, with TRBD2 identical over 13 bases. The junction had 9 bases not matched to a gene; V was cut back by 3 bases and J by 7 bases. The CDR3 consists of 17 residues. CDR1 SGHVS and CDR2 FNYEAQ come from the germline V gene. In DNA form, the CDR3 reads TGTGCCAGCAGCTTTACTAGCGGGAGGGCCGGTTTGAATGAGCAGTTCTTC. Its translation: CASSFTSGRAGLNEQFF. Looking up the rest from reference TRBV7-6 and TRBJ2-1 gives the full variable domain: GAGVSQSPRYKVTKRGQDVALRCDPISGHVSLYWYRQALGQGPEFLTYFNYEAQQDKSGLPNDRFSAERPEGSISTLTIQRTEQRDSAMYRCASSFTSGRAGLNEQFFGPGTRLTVL.

On this clone itself: Other DNA sequences in this sample translate to the same CDR3. The gene calls are TRBV9 and TRBJ1-2; a weak D match, TRBD1 (5 bases). The CDR3 covers 14 residues. Germline lookup yields CDR1 SGDLS and CDR2 YYNGEE. The germline V and J ends were trimmed by 2 bases and 4 bases, with 12 bases remaining between them. The CDR3 is CASSVGGNTYGYTF. In DNA, the CDR3 is TGTGCCAGCAGCGTGGGGGGGAATACCTATGGCTACACCTTC. The full variable domain, its missing parts supplied by reference TRBV9 and TRBJ1-2, is DSGVTQTPKHLITATGQRVTLRCSPRSGDLSVYWYQQSLDQGLQFLIQYYNGEERAKGNILERFSAQQFPDLHSELNLSSLELGDSALYFCASSVGGNTYGYTFGSGTRLTVV.